The present T cell receptor (beta chain) was sequenced within a study of blood T cell repertoires in COVID-19. For the study at large: Whether acute or convalescent, the COVID-19 samples came from the United States, Italy and Spain.

In the study's own analysis: Reference gene primer amplification yielded estimated nucleated cell counts. The assay was immunoSEQ multiplex PCR, and TCRdb's table has in-frame clones only and misses some. V and J calls plus clone size are reproduced from that table; the DNA served to infer D and trimming. Here the sample spans 350,000 to 450,000 clones, 85% being singletons. The CDR3 covers 16 residues. J lost 6 bases, V lost 4 bases, and 6 bases had no gene match. In germline, CDR1 is SGHRS, CDR2 YFSETQ. V usage is TRBV5-1 and J usage is TRBJ2-2; 13 bases align to TRBD2. The sequence was collected from a woman aged 18-29 years with acute or convalescent COVID-19. Source material: peripheral blood. CDR3 region: CASSPWTSGSSGELFF. CDR3 sequence (DNA): TGCGCCAGCAGCCCCTGGACTAGCGGGAGCTCCGGGGAGCTGTTTTTT.